A selection of T cell receptor beta chains follows, all from one sample in a study of blood T cell repertoires in COVID-19. The method was immunoSEQ multiplex PCR; TCRdb's version includes in-frame clones alone and lacks a portion of them. Of about 130,000 clones listed, roughly 91% were seen once; the top ten hold around 4.2%. The material sequenced was peripheral blood. The origin of the receptors is a man in his 60s with COVID-19, enrolled during active disease. Both conserved end residues are part of each CDR3. D genes are given only for firm matches. For some rows the clone size is stated as once, few or many, or as a class when expanded; others skip it.

V gene: TRBV18; D gene: .; clone size: .; J gene: TRBJ1-5; CDR3 protein: CASSPNRVNQPQHF; CDR3 DNA: TGTGCCAGCTCACCAAACAGGGTTAATCAGCCCCAGCATTTT
V gene: TRBV7-2; D gene: .; clone size: .; J gene: TRBJ1-1; CDR3 protein: CASSPDRYEAFF; CDR3 DNA: TGTGCCAGCAGCCCCGACAGGTATGAAGCTTTCTTT
V gene: TRBV28; D gene: .; clone size: .; J gene: TRBJ2-1; CDR3 protein: CASSTQANEQFF; CDR3 DNA: TGTGCCAGCAGTACCCAGGCCAATGAGCAGTTCTTC
V gene: TRBV7-3; D gene: TRBD1; clone size: .; J gene: TRBJ1-1; CDR3 protein: CASSSSQGAGTEAFF; CDR3 DNA: TGTGCCAGCAGCTCGTCGCAGGGGGCGGGCACTGAAGCTTTCTTT
V gene: TRBV11-2; D gene: .; clone size: .; J gene: TRBJ1-2; CDR3 protein: CASSLDRSNYGYTF; CDR3 DNA: TGTGCCAGCAGCCTGGACAGATCTAACTATGGCTACACCTTC
V gene: TRBV6-5; D gene: .; clone size: .; J gene: TRBJ1-3; CDR3 protein: CASMNSGIFGNTIYF; CDR3 DNA: TGTGCCAGCATGAATTCCGGGATCTTCGGAAACACCATATATTTT
V gene: TRBV18; D gene: .; clone size: few; J gene: TRBJ1-5; CDR3 protein: CASSPGLQGNQPQHF; CDR3 DNA: TGTGCCAGCTCACCGGGGTTACAGGGCAATCAGCCCCAGCATTTT
V gene: TRBV11-2; D gene: .; clone size: once; J gene: TRBJ2-7; CDR3 protein: CASSLLYAREQYF; CDR3 DNA: TGTGCCAGCAGCTTATTATACGCCCGGGAGCAGTACTTC
V gene: TRBV5-1; D gene: TRBD2; clone size: .; J gene: TRBJ2-5; CDR3 protein: CASSLEGPSGGRRETQYF; CDR3 DNA: TGCGCCAGCAGCTTGGAAGGACCTAGCGGGGGCCGGAGGGAGACCCAGTACTTC
V gene: TRBV28; D gene: TRBD1; clone size: few; J gene: TRBJ1-1; CDR3 protein: CASSQHGTAGTEAFF; CDR3 DNA: TGTGCCAGCAGTCAGCACGGGACAGCCGGCACTGAAGCTTTCTTT
V gene: TRBV7-9; D gene: TRBD2; clone size: .; J gene: TRBJ2-7; CDR3 protein: CASSLSGTSRVRDEQYF; CDR3 DNA: TGTGCCAGCAGCTTATCGGGGACTAGCCGAGTAAGGGACGAGCAGTACTTC
V gene: TRBV7-9; D gene: TRBD2; clone size: .; J gene: TRBJ2-5; CDR3 protein: CASSLASGTSLGETQYF; CDR3 DNA: TGTGCCAGCAGCTTAGCGAGCGGGACTAGCTTAGGAGAGACCCAGTACTTC
V gene: TRBV7-9; D gene: TRBD1; clone size: .; J gene: TRBJ1-1; CDR3 protein: CASSLGRQGRTEAFF; CDR3 DNA: TGTGCCAGCAGCTTAGGGAGACAGGGACGGACTGAAGCTTTCTTT
V gene: TRBV5-4; D gene: TRBD1; clone size: once; J gene: TRBJ1-1; CDR3 protein: CASSLGAGGAGTEAFF; CDR3 DNA: TGTGCCAGCAGCTTGGGGGCAGGGGGCGCGGGGACTGAAGCTTTCTTT
V gene: TRBV5-1; D gene: .; clone size: few; J gene: TRBJ1-5; CDR3 protein: CASSKGQSTLEPQHF; CDR3 DNA: TGCGCCAGCAGCAAAGGACAGTCAACCCTGGAGCCCCAGCATTTT
V gene: TRBV14; D gene: TRBD1; clone size: .; J gene: TRBJ2-7; CDR3 protein: CASSPRTGVIGSYEQYF; CDR3 DNA: TGTGCCAGCAGCCCGAGGACAGGGGTGATTGGGTCCTACGAGCAGTACTTC
V gene: TRBV6-5; D gene: .; clone size: .; J gene: TRBJ1-5; CDR3 protein: CASSSQGRGNQPQHF; CDR3 DNA: TGTGCCAGCAGTTCACAGGGTAGGGGCAATCAGCCCCAGCATTTT
V gene: TRBV30; D gene: .; clone size: .; J gene: TRBJ1-5; CDR3 protein: CAWSIREGQPQHF; CDR3 DNA: TGTGCCTGGAGTATACGGGAAGGACAGCCCCAGCATTTT
V gene: TRBV7-6; D gene: TRBD1; clone size: .; J gene: TRBJ2-2; CDR3 protein: CASSQQLQGAWTGELFF; CDR3 DNA: TGTGCCAGCAGCCAACAGTTACAGGGGGCTTGGACCGGGGAGCTGTTTTTT
V gene: TRBV19; D gene: TRBD2; clone size: .; J gene: TRBJ2-3; CDR3 protein: CASSKKRGTSTDTQYF; CDR3 DNA: TGTGCCAGTAGTAAAAAGCGGGGAACTAGCACAGATACGCAGTATTTT
V gene: TRBV2; D gene: .; clone size: once; J gene: TRBJ2-2; CDR3 protein: CASSEAGGNTGELFF; CDR3 DNA: TGTGCCAGCAGTGAAGCGGGAGGTAACACCGGGGAGCTGTTTTTT
V gene: TRBV3-1/TRBV3-2; D gene: TRBD1; clone size: .; J gene: TRBJ1-2; CDR3 protein: CASSHTGDGYTF; CDR3 DNA: TGTGCCAGCAGCCATACAGGGGATGGCTACACCTTC
V gene: TRBV6-5; D gene: .; clone size: .; J gene: TRBJ1-1; CDR3 protein: CASSQTPNTEAFF; CDR3 DNA: TGTGCCAGCAGTCAGACACCCAACACTGAAGCTTTCTTT
V gene: TRBV7-9; D gene: .; clone size: .; J gene: TRBJ1-5; CDR3 protein: CASSPTGSNQPQHF; CDR3 DNA: TGTGCCAGCAGCCCGACAGGAAGCAATCAGCCCCAGCATTTT
V gene: TRBV18; D gene: TRBD2; clone size: once; J gene: TRBJ2-5; CDR3 protein: CASSPLGAGMQETQYF; CDR3 DNA: TGTGCCAGCTCACCCCTGGGAGCGGGGATGCAAGAGACCCAGTACTTC
V gene: TRBV7-9; D gene: .; clone size: .; J gene: TRBJ2-5; CDR3 protein: CASSLGGLETQYF; CDR3 DNA: TGTGCCAGCAGCTTAGGGGGCCTAGAGACCCAGTACTTC
V gene: TRBV15; D gene: .; clone size: .; J gene: TRBJ2-1; CDR3 protein: CATSRDLAGEQFF; CDR3 DNA: TGTGCCACCAGCAGAGATCTTGCAGGGGAGCAGTTCTTC
V gene: TRBV7-9; D gene: .; clone size: .; J gene: TRBJ1-1; CDR3 protein: CASRRDSGGNTEAFF; CDR3 DNA: TGTGCCAGCAGACGGGACTCAGGAGGGAACACTGAAGCTTTCTTT
V gene: TRBV4-3; D gene: .; clone size: .; J gene: TRBJ1-5; CDR3 protein: CASSQDLAGDNQPQHF; CDR3 DNA: TGCGCCAGCAGCCAAGATCTGGCAGGGGACAATCAGCCCCAGCATTTT
V gene: TRBV19; D gene: TRBD1; clone size: .; J gene: TRBJ1-1; CDR3 protein: CASSIVDRPYTEAFF; CDR3 DNA: TGTGCCAGTAGTATAGTGGACAGGCCCTACACTGAAGCTTTCTTT
V gene: TRBV6-1; D gene: .; clone size: .; J gene: TRBJ1-1; CDR3 protein: CASSEYRGVGEAFF; CDR3 DNA: TGTGCCAGCAGTGAATATCGGGGGGTTGGCGAGGCTTTCTTT
V gene: TRBV5-6; D gene: TRBD2; clone size: .; J gene: TRBJ2-5; CDR3 protein: CASSLSGFQETQYF; CDR3 DNA: TGTGCCAGCAGCCTTAGCGGGTTCCAAGAGACCCAGTACTTC
V gene: TRBV5-1; D gene: TRBD1; clone size: .; J gene: TRBJ1-2; CDR3 protein: CASSLGQGGYGYTF; CDR3 DNA: TGCGCCAGCAGCTTGGGTCAGGGGGGCTATGGCTACACCTTC
V gene: TRBV7-9; D gene: .; clone size: .; J gene: TRBJ1-6; CDR3 protein: CASSLVGGLNSPLHF; CDR3 DNA: TGTGCCAGCAGCTTAGTTGGAGGGCTCAATTCACCCCTCCACTTT
V gene: TRBV5-1; D gene: .; clone size: .; J gene: TRBJ2-7; CDR3 protein: CASSLDGSGTSYEQYF; CDR3 DNA: TGCGCCAGCAGCTTGGATGGGTCAGGTACTTCCTACGAGCAGTACTTC
V gene: TRBV5-4; D gene: TRBD1; clone size: .; J gene: TRBJ2-7; CDR3 protein: CASSARDRRPYEQYF; CDR3 DNA: TGTGCCAGCAGCGCCCGGGACAGGCGACCCTACGAGCAGTACTTC
V gene: TRBV7-3; D gene: .; clone size: .; J gene: TRBJ1-1; CDR3 protein: CASSETDLSGEAFF; CDR3 DNA: TGTGCCAGCAGCGAAACCGATCTGTCGGGTGAAGCTTTCTTT
V gene: TRBV3-1/TRBV3-2; D gene: .; clone size: .; J gene: TRBJ1-1; CDR3 protein: CASNRWGHNTEAFF; CDR3 DNA: TGTGCCAGCAACCGTTGGGGGCACAACACTGAAGCTTTCTTT
V gene: TRBV14; D gene: .; clone size: once; J gene: TRBJ2-7; CDR3 protein: CASSQYPGLLGEQYF; CDR3 DNA: TGTGCCAGCAGCCAATATCCTGGACTCCTCGGCGAGCAGTACTTC
V gene: TRBV5-1; D gene: .; clone size: .; J gene: TRBJ2-1; CDR3 protein: CASSPKLGGVNEQFF; CDR3 DNA: TGCGCCAGCAGCCCGAAACTGGGGGGTGTTAATGAGCAGTTCTTC
V gene: TRBV10-3; D gene: .; clone size: .; J gene: TRBJ1-1; CDR3 protein: CAISESRHNTEAFF; CDR3 DNA: TGTGCCATCAGTGAGAGTAGACACAACACTGAAGCTTTCTTT
V gene: TRBV24-1; D gene: TRBD1; clone size: .; J gene: TRBJ2-3; CDR3 protein: CATSDSAPGQGLSTDTQYF; CDR3 DNA: TGTGCCACCAGTGATTCTGCACCGGGACAGGGGTTAAGCACAGATACGCAGTATTTT
V gene: TRBV5-4; D gene: TRBD1; clone size: few; J gene: TRBJ1-1; CDR3 protein: CASRIQGQATEAFF; CDR3 DNA: TGTGCCAGCAGGATACAGGGGCAAGCCACTGAAGCTTTCTTT
V gene: TRBV2; D gene: TRBD1; clone size: .; J gene: TRBJ1-2; CDR3 protein: CASSEDRGVDNGYTF; CDR3 DNA: TGTGCCAGCAGTGAGGACAGGGGGGTAGATAATGGCTACACCTTC
V gene: TRBV7-9; D gene: .; clone size: .; J gene: TRBJ2-6; CDR3 protein: CASSLMSSGANVLTF; CDR3 DNA: TGTGCCAGCAGCTTAATGAGCTCTGGGGCCAACGTCCTGACTTTC
V gene: TRBV7-6; D gene: .; clone size: .; J gene: TRBJ1-6; CDR3 protein: CASSLGEGVSSYNSPLHF; CDR3 DNA: TGTGCCAGCAGCTTAGGGGAAGGGGTGAGCTCCTATAATTCACCCCTCCACTTT
V gene: TRBV19; D gene: .; clone size: .; J gene: TRBJ1-1; CDR3 protein: CASSIRRGGNTEAFF; CDR3 DNA: TGTGCCAGTAGTATAAGACGCGGAGGGAACACTGAAGCTTTCTTT
V gene: TRBV12-3/TRBV12-4; D gene: .; clone size: .; J gene: TRBJ1-1; CDR3 protein: CASSGARAPKAFF; CDR3 DNA: TGTGCCAGCTCTGGGGCCAGGGCACCTAAAGCTTTCTTT
V gene: TRBV30; D gene: .; clone size: .; J gene: TRBJ2-3; CDR3 protein: CAWKPQGPDTQYF; CDR3 DNA: TGTGCCTGGAAGCCCCAGGGCCCAGATACGCAGTATTTT
V gene: TRBV6-5; D gene: .; clone size: .; J gene: TRBJ1-6; CDR3 protein: CASSLGEGDSPLHF; CDR3 DNA: TGTGCCAGCAGTCTTGGGGAGGGGGATTCACCCCTCCACTTT
V gene: TRBV7-6; D gene: TRBD2; clone size: .; J gene: TRBJ2-1; CDR3 protein: CASSLGPSGGSSYNEQFF; CDR3 DNA: TGTGCCAGCAGCTTAGGGCCTAGCGGGGGGAGCTCCTACAATGAGCAGTTCTTC
V gene: TRBV29-1; D gene: TRBD2; clone size: .; J gene: TRBJ2-1; CDR3 protein: CSRRGGNNEQFF; CDR3 DNA: TGCAGCCGCCGGGGGGGAAACAATGAGCAGTTCTTC
V gene: TRBV28; D gene: TRBD1; clone size: .; J gene: TRBJ1-3; CDR3 protein: CASSSPEGAGAGNTIYF; CDR3 DNA: TGTGCCAGCAGTTCCCCAGAGGGGGCTGGTGCAGGAAACACCATATATTTT
V gene: TRBV30; D gene: TRBD1; clone size: once; J gene: TRBJ1-1; CDR3 protein: CAWAGTGQSEAFF; CDR3 DNA: TGTGCCTGGGCCGGGACAGGGCAATCTGAAGCTTTCTTT